One sample yielded the 26 T cell receptor beta chains listed below, sequenced in a study of beta chain features in type 1 diabetes. Isolated RNA was reverse transcribed in full, so expressed TCRB transcripts were sequenced. TCRdb's table, derived via immunoSEQ multiplex PCR, lists solely in-frame clones and lacks some. The sample lists hundreds of thousands of clones, 15% seen once, with 0.07% to 0.095% in the top ten. Sequenced input: naive CD4+ T cells from blood. Every receptor here comes from a man aged 18 to 29 in good health.

This chain joins TRBV27 and TRBJ2-3; D is uncertain. The V gene's germline CDR1 is MNHEY and CDR2 SMNVEV (reference sequence). V shed 3 bases and J shed 1 base, with 8 bases lying between them. The CDR3 runs 14 residues. The chain's CDR3 is CASSFASRTDTQYF. The CDR3, as DNA: TGTGCCAGCAGTTTTGCTTCTCGCACAGATACGCAGTATTTT.

In its sample, this clone was seen a few times. CDR3 DNA sequence: TGTGCCAGCAGCCAATGGACTAGCGTCCGGCGGGACGAGCAGTACTTC. This gives the protein CASSQWTSVRRDEQYF. The rearrangement joins TRBV13 to TRBJ2-7, with 9 bases lining up with TRBD2. This CDR3 region has 16 residues. Germline-derived CDR1 and CDR2 are PRHDT and FYEKMQ (reference sequence). The ends lost 5 bases at V and 5 bases at J; junction bases unmatched: 13.

This clone was observed a few times. The chain combines TRBV10-3 with TRBJ2-7; D gene unclear. The CDR3 contains 11 residues. CDR1 is ENHRY, CDR2 SYGVKD, per germline. The ends were cut back, 4 bases at V and 3 bases at J, with 4 bases in the middle. CDR3 loop: CAISADYEQYF. DNA for the CDR3: TGTGCCATCAGTGCGGACTACGAGCAGTACTTC.

The rearrangement links TRBV5-1 to TRBJ2-2; TRBD2 agrees at 9 bases. This CDR3 is 18 amino acids long. Trimming took 4 bases from V and 1 from J; bases not matched to a gene: 11. The germline CDR1 and CDR2 sequences are SGHRS and YFSETQ. The CDR3 sequence: CASSPPRHSGGNTGELFF. In DNA form, the CDR3 reads TGCGCCAGCAGCCCGCCCCGCCATAGCGGGGGGAACACCGGGGAGCTGTTTTTT.

This chain links TRBV19 with TRBJ2-7, with a tentative D call TRBD2 (5 bases). The length of the CDR3 is 15 residues. V dropped 8 bases and J dropped 2 bases, with 19 bases sitting between them. The germline CDR1 and CDR2 sequences are LNHDA and SQIVND (reference sequence). In DNA, the CDR3 is TGTGCCAGTCGACTATCTCCGGGATCAACCTACGAGCAGTACTTC. This gives the protein CASRLSPGSTYEQYF. The whole variable domain, remainder taken from reference TRBV19 and TRBJ2-7, is DGGITQSPKYLFRKEGQNVTLSCEQNLNHDAMYWYRQDPGQGLRLIYYSQIVNDFQKGDIAEGYSVSREKKESFPLTVTSAQKNPTAFYLCASRLSPGSTYEQYFGPGTRLTVT.

CDR3 bases: TGTGCCAGCAGCCTTACAGGGGACAGGAACACTGAAGCTTTCTTT. Translated: CASSLTGDRNTEAFF. V usage is TRBV7-3 and J usage is TRBJ1-1; 7 bases match TRBD1. The V segment lost 5 bases and the J segment 1 base; nucleotides outside the gene matches: 7. Germline V gene data show CDR1 as SGHTA and CDR2 as FQGTGA. This CDR3 region has 15 residues.

The rearrangement links TRBV28 to TRBJ2-7; TRBD2 aligns across 12 bases. In germline, CDR1 is MDHEN, CDR2 SYDVKM. This CDR3 is built from 16 residues. J was trimmed by 0 bases and V by 3 bases; bases with no gene match: 3. The CDR3 loop reads CASSLGTSGSSYEQYF. CDR3 DNA sequence: TGTGCCAGCAGTTTGGGGACTAGCGGGTCCTCCTACGAGCAGTACTTC. The variable domain in full, with the rest retrieved from reference TRBV28 and TRBJ2-7, is DVKVTQSSRYLVKRTGEKVFLECVQDMDHENMFWYRQDPGLGLRLIYFSYDVKMKEKGDIPEGYSVSREKKERFSLILESASTNQTSMYLCASSLGTSGSSYEQYFGPGTRLTVT.

In its sample, this clone was seen a few times. This chain connects TRBV25-1 to TRBJ2-3, with D perhaps TRBD1 (5 bases). Germline CDR1 is MGHDK and CDR2 is SYGVNS. V lost 1 base to trimming and J lost 4 bases, with 6 bases between them. The CDR3 has 13 amino acids. The CDR3 DNA reads TGTGCCAGCAGTGAATTAGGGGCAGATACGCAGTATTTT. Amino acids: CASSELGADTQYF. The variable domain in full, with the rest retrieved from reference TRBV25-1 and TRBJ2-3, is EADIYQTPRYLVIGTGKKITLECSQTMGHDKMYWYQQDPGMELHLIHYSYGVNSTEKGDLSSESTVSRIRTEHFPLTLESARPSHTSQYLCASSELGADTQYFGPGTRLTVL.

The chain is built from TRBV7-3 and TRBJ2-2; tentative D call: TRBD2 (5 bases). The CDR3 length is 14 residues. V lost 6 bases to trimming and J lost 3 bases, with 11 bases between them. The germline V gene has CDR1 SGHTA and CDR2 FQGTGA. The CDR3 protein is CASRRAADTGELFF. The CDR3 bases are TGTGCCAGCAGGAGGGCAGCAGACACCGGGGAGCTGTTTTTT.

This rearrangement joins TRBV2 to TRBJ1-1; TRBD1 agrees at 7 bases. CDR3 length: 14 residues. Germline CDR1 reads SNHLY; CDR2 reads FYNNEI. Germline trimming cut 6 bases from V and 1 base from J; bases unmatched to any gene: 5. CDR3 sequence: CASSGTVGNTEAFF. The CDR3, as DNA: TGTGCCAGCAGCGGGACAGTTGGGAACACTGAAGCTTTCTTT.

This clone was counted between two and nine times. The chain is built from TRBV10-3 and TRBJ1-1; D is ambiguous. The CDR3 totals 13 residues. Germline V CDR1 and CDR2: ENHRY, SYGVKD. Trimming removed 4 bases at V and 7 bases at J, with 13 bases between. CDR3 bases: TGTGCCATCAGTGTGACGGAAAATGGTGAAGCTTTCTTT. Amino acids: CAISVTENGEAFF.

This clone was found a few times. The J gene is TRBJ2-1, the V gene TRBV30, with D possibly being TRBD1 or TRBD2 (5 bases each). V lost 1 base, J lost 0 bases, and 10 bases lay in between. Germline V gene lookup returns CDR1 GTSNPN and CDR2 SVGIG (reference sequence). The CDR3 is made up of 15 amino acids. The CDR3 DNA follows: TGTGCCTGGAGTGGAGGGGACGGCTCCTACAATGAGCAGTTCTTC. Amino acid sequence: CAWSGGDGSYNEQFF.

To note about this clone: Other DNA sequences within the sample encode an identical CDR3. The rearrangement joins TRBV28 to TRBJ2-2, with 7 bases matching TRBD1. The V gene end was trimmed by 5 bases and the J gene end by 0 bases; junction bases not matched to a gene: 3. The CDR3 runs to 15 residues. Germline V gene sequence: CDR1 MDHEN, CDR2 SYDVKM. DNA of the CDR3: TGTGCCAGCAGTCCCGGGACAGCGAACACCGGGGAGCTGTTTTTT. This codes for CASSPGTANTGELFF.

The chain links TRBV7-8 to TRBJ1-3; 7 bases align to TRBD1. Germline CDR1 SGHVS, CDR2 FQNEAQ. V shed 5 bases and J 0 bases; nucleotides not matched to a gene: 10. This CDR3 is 17 amino acids long. The CDR3 loop reads CASSPRSGTVSGNTIYF. CDR3 sequence (DNA): TGTGCCAGCAGCCCCCGATCTGGGACAGTCTCTGGAAACACCATATATTTT. The full variable domain, rest sourced from reference TRBV7-8 and TRBJ1-3, is GAGVSQSPRYKVAKRGQDVALRCDPISGHVSLFWYQQALGQGPEFLTYFQNEAQLDKSGLPSDRFFAERPEGSVSTLKIQRTQQEDSAVYLCASSPRSGTVSGNTIYFGEGSWLTVV.

The CDR3 DNA reads TGCAGCGGTAAAGGGGGGCCTGAAGCTTTCTTT. Translating it yields CSGKGGPEAFF. The chain employs TRBV29-1 and TRBJ1-1; a weak D match, TRBD1 (6 bases). Germline CDR1 reads SQVTM; CDR2 reads ANQGSEA. There are 11 residues in the CDR3. Trimming removed 7 bases at V and 6 bases at J, with 12 bases between. The whole variable domain, remainder taken from reference TRBV29-1 and TRBJ1-1, is SAVISQKPSRDICQRGTSLTIQCQVDSQVTMMFWYRQQPGQSLTLIATANQGSEATYESGFVIDKFPISRPNLTFSTLTVSNMSPEDSSIYLCSGKGGPEAFFGQGTRLTVV.

This sequence joins TRBV7-9 and TRBJ1-2; D gene uncertain. Germline lookup yields CDR1 SEHNR and CDR2 FQNEAQ (reference sequence). The CDR3 totals 14 residues. The germline V and J ends were trimmed by 5 bases and 4 bases, with 14 bases remaining between them. CDR3: CASSPGQPPYGYTF. CDR3 DNA sequence: TGTGCCAGCAGCCCCGGCCAGCCACCCTATGGCTACACCTTC.

In its sample, this clone was seen a few times. The chain carries TRBV7-9 and TRBJ1-5; D unresolved. Trimming cost V 8 bases and J 0 bases, with 5 bases left between them. Germline CDR1 and CDR2: SEHNR and FQNEAQ (reference sequence). The CDR3 contains 12 residues. For the CDR3, the DNA is TGTGCCAGCGGAAATAGCAATCAGCCCCAGCATTTT. It specifies CASGNSNQPQHF.

This clone was counted only a few times. V and J are TRBV19 and TRBJ1-2; 11 bases agree with TRBD1. CDR1 LNHDA and CDR2 SQIVND come from the germline V gene (reference sequence). The CDR3 consists of 14 residues. V lost 5 bases, J lost 5 bases, and 4 bases stayed unmatched. The CDR3 sequence: CASSPDRGLYGYTF. The CDR3, as DNA: TGTGCCAGTAGTCCGGACAGGGGGCTGTATGGCTACACCTTC.

The genes are TRBV4-2 and TRBJ1-6; 8 positions match TRBD1. This CDR3 spans 17 amino acids. In germline, CDR1 is LGHNA, CDR2 YNFKEQ. Germline trimming cut 0 bases from V and 5 bases from J; bases unmatched to any gene: 6. The CDR3 coding sequence is TGTGCCAGCAGCCAAGATCGTGCAGGGGGCCATAATTCACCCCTCCACTTT. It translates to CASSQDRAGGHNSPLHF.

This clone has just a few counts. This chain links TRBV2 with TRBJ2-6; 12 bases are shared with TRBD2. This CDR3 has 18 amino acids. Germline values: CDR1 SNHLY, CDR2 FYNNEI. With V trimmed by 4 bases and J by 0 bases, 4 bases remained unmatched. The CDR3 protein is CASSVPTSGSSGANVLTF. As DNA, the CDR3 is TGTGCCAGCAGTGTCCCGACTAGCGGGAGCTCTGGGGCCAACGTCCTGACTTTC. Variable domain in full (rest from reference TRBV2 and TRBJ2-6): EPEVTQTPSHQVTQMGQEVILRCVPISNHLYFYWYRQILGQKVEFLVSFYNNEISEKSEIFDDQFSVERPDGSNFTLKIRSTKLEDSAMYFCASSVPTSGSSGANVLTFGAGSRLTVL.

This chain links TRBV14 with TRBJ2-7; D unresolved. The CDR3 is 15 amino acids. Deletions cut 0 bases from V and 1 base from J, with 10 bases between. The V gene's germline CDR1 is SGHDN and CDR2 FVKESK. CDR3 coding DNA: TGTGCCAGCAGCCAAGATTTCGCCCGATCCTACGAGCAGTACTTC. Amino acids: CASSQDFARSYEQYF.

This clone has ten or more counts. This sequence joins TRBV10-3 and TRBJ2-1; 12 nucleotides line up with TRBD2. This CDR3 comprises 15 residues. The J segment lost 4 bases and the V segment lost 4 bases, leaving 2 bases of the junction unmatched. Germline values: CDR1 ENHRY, CDR2 SYGVKD. The CDR3 reads CAISGTSGAYNEQFF. CDR3 nucleotides: TGTGCCATCAGTGGGACTAGCGGGGCGTACAATGAGCAGTTCTTC.

The V gene is TRBV19, the J gene TRBJ2-7; 7 bases match TRBD1. Trimming took 4 bases from V and 3 from J; bases not matched to a gene: 9. The CDR3 is 15 amino acids. Germline CDR1 is LNHDA and CDR2 is SQIVND (reference sequence). In nucleotides, the CDR3 is TGTGCCAGTAGTACCCCCTACAGGGGCCGCTACGAGCAGTACTTC. This sequence encodes CASSTPYRGRYEQYF.

This clone was found a few times. This chain joins TRBV9 and TRBJ1-1; weak D call: TRBD1 (6 bases). The length of the CDR3 is 14 residues. CDR1 is SGDLS, CDR2 YYNGEE, per germline. Trimming removed 2 bases from V and 1 base from J, with 9 bases in between. This CDR3 reads CASSVGTPNTEAFF. CDR3 coding DNA: TGTGCCAGCAGCGTTGGGACACCGAACACTGAAGCTTTCTTT.

The chain employs TRBV6-1 and TRBJ2-1; D gene uncertain. The CDR3 totals 12 residues. The germline gives CDR1 MNHNS, CDR2 SASEGT. The germline V and J ends were trimmed by 5 bases and 9 bases, with 11 bases remaining between them. The CDR3 sequence is CASSFAQSEQFF. The CDR3 nucleotides read TGTGCCAGCAGTTTCGCCCAGTCTGAGCAGTTCTTC.

The chain joins TRBV6-1 to TRBJ1-1; 10 bases are shared with TRBD1. This CDR3 is 14 amino acids long. Germline assignment: CDR1 MNHNS and CDR2 SASEGT. With V trimmed by 6 bases and J by 3 bases, 4 bases remained unmatched. The CDR3 sequence is CASRDRGTYTEAFF. The CDR3 DNA is TGTGCCAGCAGGGACAGGGGGACGTACACTGAAGCTTTCTTT.